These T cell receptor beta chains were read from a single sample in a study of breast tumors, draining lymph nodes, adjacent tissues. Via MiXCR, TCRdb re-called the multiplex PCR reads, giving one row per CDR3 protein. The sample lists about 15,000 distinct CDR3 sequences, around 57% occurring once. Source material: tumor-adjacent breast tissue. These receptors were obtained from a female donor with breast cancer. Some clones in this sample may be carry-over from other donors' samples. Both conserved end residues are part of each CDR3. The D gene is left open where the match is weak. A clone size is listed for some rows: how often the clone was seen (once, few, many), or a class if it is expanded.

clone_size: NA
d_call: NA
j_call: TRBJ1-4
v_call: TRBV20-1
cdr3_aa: CSAEPENEKLFF
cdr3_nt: TGCAGTGCGGAGCCAGAGAATGAAAAACTGTTTTTT

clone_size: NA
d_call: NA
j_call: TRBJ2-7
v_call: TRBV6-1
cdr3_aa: CASSPDSYERYF
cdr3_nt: TGTGCCAGTTCACCGGACTCCTACGAGCGGTACTTC

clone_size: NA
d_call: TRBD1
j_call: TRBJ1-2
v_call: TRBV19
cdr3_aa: CATSQGAHGYTF
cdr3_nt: TGTGCCACCTCACAGGGGGCGCATGGCTACACCTTC

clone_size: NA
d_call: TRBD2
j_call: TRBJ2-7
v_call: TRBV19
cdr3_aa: CASSATSGSYEQYF
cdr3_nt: TGTGCCAGTAGTGCGACTAGCGGGAGTTACGAGCAGTACTTC

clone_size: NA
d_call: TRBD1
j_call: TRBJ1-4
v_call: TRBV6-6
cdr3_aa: CASTQGQTNEKLFF
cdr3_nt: TGTGCCAGCACACAGGGGCAGACTAATGAAAAACTGTTTTTT

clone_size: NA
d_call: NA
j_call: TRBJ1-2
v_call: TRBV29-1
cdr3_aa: CSVVFIGFTGYTF
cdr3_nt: TGCAGCGTTGTCTTTATAGGGTTTACTGGCTACACCTTC

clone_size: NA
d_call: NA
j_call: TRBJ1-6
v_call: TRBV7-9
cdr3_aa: CASSLDLYSPLHF
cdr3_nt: TGTGCCAGCAGCTTAGATCTTTACTCACCCCTCCACTTT

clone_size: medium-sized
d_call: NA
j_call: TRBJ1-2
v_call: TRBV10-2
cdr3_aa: CASSELGAVYGYTF
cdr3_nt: TGCGCCAGCAGTGAGTTGGGGGCAGTTTATGGCTACACCTTC

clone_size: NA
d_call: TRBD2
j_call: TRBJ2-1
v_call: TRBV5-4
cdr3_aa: CASSLPSGIGGDEQFF
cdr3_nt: TGTGCCAGCAGCTTGCCTAGCGGGATTGGGGGAGATGAGCAGTTCTTC

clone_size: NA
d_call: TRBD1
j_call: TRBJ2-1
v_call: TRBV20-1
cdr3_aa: CSAALRDRGSEQFF
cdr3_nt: TGCAGTGCAGCGCTCCGGGACAGGGGAAGTGAGCAGTTCTTC

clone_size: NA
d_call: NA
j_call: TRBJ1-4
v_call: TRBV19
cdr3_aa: CASSISRSNEKLFF
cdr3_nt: TGTGCCAGTAGTATTTCCCGTTCTAATGAAAAACTGTTTTTT

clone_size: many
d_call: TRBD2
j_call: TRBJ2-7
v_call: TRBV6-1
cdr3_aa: CASSPWAGWASGTSYEQYF
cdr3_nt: TGTGCCAGCAGCCCCTGGGCAGGTTGGGCTAGCGGGACTTCCTACGAGCAGTACTTC

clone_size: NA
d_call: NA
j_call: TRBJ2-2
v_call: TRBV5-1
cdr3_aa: CASSPGGNRGELFF
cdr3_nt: TGCGCCAGCAGCCCGGGCGGGAACCGCGGGGAGCTGTTTTTT

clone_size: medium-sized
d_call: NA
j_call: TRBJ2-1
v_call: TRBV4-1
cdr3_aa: CASSQVGSGNEQFF
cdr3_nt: TGCGCCAGCAGCCAAGTTGGGAGCGGGAATGAGCAGTTCTTC

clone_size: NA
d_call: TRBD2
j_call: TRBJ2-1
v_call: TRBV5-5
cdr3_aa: CASSRLAAKNEQFF
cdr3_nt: TGTGCCAGCAGCCGACTAGCGGCCAAAAATGAGCAGTTCTTC

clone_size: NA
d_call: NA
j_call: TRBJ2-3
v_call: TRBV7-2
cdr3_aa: CASSLADTQYF
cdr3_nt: TGTGCCAGCAGCTTAGCAGATACGCAGTATTTT

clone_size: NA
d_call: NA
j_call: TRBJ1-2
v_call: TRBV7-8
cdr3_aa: CASSLSPTNYGYTF
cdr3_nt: TGTGCCAGCAGCTTAAGTCCAACTAACTATGGCTACACCTTC

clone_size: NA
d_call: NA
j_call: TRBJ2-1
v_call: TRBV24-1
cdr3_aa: CATSDWGQNEQFF
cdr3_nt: TGTGCCACCAGTGATTGGGGACAAAATGAGCAGTTCTTC

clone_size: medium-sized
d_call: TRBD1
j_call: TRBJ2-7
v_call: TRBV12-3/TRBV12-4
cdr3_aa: CASSPRDRSYAEQYF
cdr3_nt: TGTGCCAGCAGTCCCCGGGACAGAAGCTACGCCGAGCAGTACTTC

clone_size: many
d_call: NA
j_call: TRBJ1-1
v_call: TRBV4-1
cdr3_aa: CASSQDRGVNTEAFF
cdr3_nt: TGCGCCAGCAGCCAAGATCGTGGGGTGAACACTGAAGCTTTCTTT

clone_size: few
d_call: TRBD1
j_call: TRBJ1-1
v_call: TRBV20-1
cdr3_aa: CSALPTGGRGMNTEAFF
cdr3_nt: TGCAGTGCTCTACCGACAGGGGGTAGGGGGATGAACACTGAAGCTTTCTTT

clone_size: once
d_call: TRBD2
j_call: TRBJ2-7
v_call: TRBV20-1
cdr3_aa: CSARDDSGSPYEQYF
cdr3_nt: TGCAGTGCTAGAGATGATAGCGGGAGTCCCTACGAGCAGTACTTC

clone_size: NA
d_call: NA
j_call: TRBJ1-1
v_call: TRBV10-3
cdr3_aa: CAISLDRFEAFF
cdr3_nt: TGTGCCATCAGTCTTGACAGGTTTGAAGCTTTCTTT

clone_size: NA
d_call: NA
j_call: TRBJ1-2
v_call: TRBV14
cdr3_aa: CASSLGVLDNYGYTF
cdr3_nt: TGTGCCAGCAGCCTAGGGGTTTTGGATAACTATGGCTACACCTTC

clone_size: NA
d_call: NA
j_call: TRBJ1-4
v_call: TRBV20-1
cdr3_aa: CSARRDGYNEKLFF
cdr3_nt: TGCAGTGCCAGGAGGGACGGATATAATGAAAAACTGTTTTTT

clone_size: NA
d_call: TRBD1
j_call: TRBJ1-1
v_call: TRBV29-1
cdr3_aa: CSVGTVDGEAFF
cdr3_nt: TGCAGCGTAGGGACAGTAGACGGCGAAGCTTTCTTT

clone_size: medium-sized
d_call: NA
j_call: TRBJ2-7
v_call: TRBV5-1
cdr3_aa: CASSLVPGQSSYEQYF
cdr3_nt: TGCGCCAGCAGCTTGGTGCCGGGACAAAGCTCCTACGAGCAGTACTTC

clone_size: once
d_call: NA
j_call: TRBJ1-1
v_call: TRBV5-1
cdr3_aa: CASRQTGPNTEAFF
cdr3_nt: TGCGCCAGCAGACAAACAGGGCCGAACACTGAAGCTTTCTTT

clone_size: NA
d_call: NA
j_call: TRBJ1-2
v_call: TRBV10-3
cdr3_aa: CAISAGTAVHYGYTF
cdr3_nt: TGTGCCATCAGTGCCGGGACCGCAGTCCACTATGGCTACACCTTC

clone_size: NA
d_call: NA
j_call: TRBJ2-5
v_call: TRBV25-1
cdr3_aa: CASSLNPLETQYF
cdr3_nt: TGTGCCAGCAGCTTAAACCCGCTTGAGACCCAGTACTTC

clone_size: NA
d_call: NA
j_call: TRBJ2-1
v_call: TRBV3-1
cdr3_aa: CASGPGTEGEQFF
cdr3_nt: TGTGCCAGCGGCCCCGGGACTGAAGGCGAGCAGTTCTTC

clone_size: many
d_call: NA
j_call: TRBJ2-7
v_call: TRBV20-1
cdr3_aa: CSTLDPGSGPHEQYF
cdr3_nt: TGCAGTACTCTAGACCCCGGGTCAGGCCCCCACGAGCAGTACTTC

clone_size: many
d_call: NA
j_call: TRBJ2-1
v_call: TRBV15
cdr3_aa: CATSRTRDGNEQFF
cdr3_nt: TGTGCCACCAGCAGAACGAGGGACGGCAATGAGCAGTTCTTC

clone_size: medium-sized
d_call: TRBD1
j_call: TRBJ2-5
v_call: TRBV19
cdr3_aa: CASTGTAQETQYF
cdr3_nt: TGTGCCAGTACCGGGACAGCGCAAGAGACCCAGTACTTC

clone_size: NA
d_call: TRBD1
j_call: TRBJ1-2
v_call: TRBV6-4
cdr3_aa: CASRETGSFGYTF
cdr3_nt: TGTGCCAGCAGGGAGACAGGGAGTTTTGGCTACACCTTC

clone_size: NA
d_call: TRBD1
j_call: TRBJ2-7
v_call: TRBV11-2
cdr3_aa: CASSLGQALEQYF
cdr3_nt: TGTGCCAGCAGCTTGGGACAGGCCCTCGAGCAGTACTTC

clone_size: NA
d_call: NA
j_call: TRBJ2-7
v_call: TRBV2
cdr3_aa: CASSESPYEQCF
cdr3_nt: TGTGCCAGCAGTGAATCCCCTTACGAGCAGTGCTTC

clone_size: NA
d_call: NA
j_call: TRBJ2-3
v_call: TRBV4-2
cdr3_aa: CASSQERGSGTDTQYF
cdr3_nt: TGTGCCAGCAGCCAAGAGCGAGGTTCTGGGACAGATACGCAGTATTTT

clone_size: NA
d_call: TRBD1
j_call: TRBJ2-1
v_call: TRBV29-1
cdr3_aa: CSVEGTGTGQYEQFF
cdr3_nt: TGCAGCGTTGAAGGAACCGGGACAGGGCAGTATGAGCAGTTCTTC